The clone carrying this TCR beta chain was seen once. The antigen remains undetermined. The sample originates from a study of cytomegalovirus exposure and HLA in healthy donors. Findings of the study overall: Subsequent analysis found a tendency for first-cohort TCR clusters to co-occur within the 90 to 150 validation repertoires.

The length of the CDR3 is 15 residues. Germline V lookup: CDR1 SGHRS, CDR2 YFSETQ. The V segment lost 2 bases and the J segment 1 base; nucleotides outside the gene matches: 1. Clones were sequenced by immunoSEQ multiplex PCR, and TCRdb holds only the in-frame ones, with some missing. The repertoire has around 140,000 clones, over 90% of them found once; the top ten carry 1.5% to 2%. The J gene is TRBJ2-5, the V gene TRBV5-1; 11 bases align to TRBD2. Sequencing input: PBMCs. This TCR was sampled from a man aged 18 to 30 in good health and CMV-seropositive. The CDR3 here is CASSFGLAGQETQYF. The CDR3 DNA sequence: TGCGCCAGCAGCTTCGGACTAGCGGGCCAAGAGACCCAGTACTTC.